The 7 T cell receptor beta chains below come from one sample, sequenced in a study of PD-1 blockade in mismatch repair-deficient tumors. The assay was immunoSEQ multiplex PCR, and TCRdb's table has in-frame clones only and misses some. Among around 130,000 clones listed, about 88% were seen once. The sequenced sample was peripheral blood, obtained just under 74 weeks after starting pembrolizumab. Every receptor here comes from an adult with mismatch repair-deficient cancer.

The chain couples TRBV5-4 to TRBJ2-5; 8 nucleotides agree with TRBD1. The CDR3 spans 15 residues. Germline CDR1 SGHNT, CDR2 YYREEE (reference sequence). Trimming took 0 bases from V and 4 from J; bases not matched to a gene: 5. CDR3: CASSLGQGKGETQYF. The CDR3 DNA follows: TGTGCCAGCAGCTTGGGACAGGGGAAGGGAGAGACCCAGTACTTC.

On this clone: The same CDR3 arises from other DNA sequences in this sample as well. The chain couples TRBV15 to TRBJ2-7; D might be TRBD1 (6 bases). The V end was cut by 3 bases, the J end by 3 bases, with 15 bases between. In germline, CDR1 is LNHNV, CDR2 YYDKDF (reference sequence). The CDR3 extends over 15 amino acids. The CDR3 DNA is TGTGCCACCAGCAGCAAGGGGACATCCCTCTACGAGCAGTACTTC. It encodes CATSSKGTSLYEQYF.

This clone was observed a single time. The V gene is TRBV19, the J gene TRBJ2-2; D is perhaps TRBD2 (6 bases). Deletions cut 6 bases from V and 6 bases from J, with 20 bases between. Germline CDR1 LNHDA, CDR2 SQIVND (reference sequence). The CDR3 runs to 16 residues. In DNA form, the CDR3 reads TGTGCCAGTAGGCATCTGGCGGGAAAGGGCGCCGGGGAGCTGTTTTTT. This gives the protein CASRHLAGKGAGELFF.

The chain employs TRBV30 and TRBJ2-7, with 7 bases matching TRBD1. J lost 6 bases, V lost 2 bases, and 7 bases had no gene match. Germline lookup yields CDR1 GTSNPN and CDR2 SVGIG (reference sequence). The CDR3 extends over 13 amino acids. The CDR3 loop is CAWSRRQGGEQYF. In DNA form, the CDR3 reads TGTGCCTGGAGTCGCAGACAGGGTGGCGAGCAGTACTTC.

V gene TRBV11-1 combines with J gene TRBJ2-7; D is ambiguous. Germline CDR1 reads SGHAT; CDR2 reads FQDESV (reference sequence). CDR3 size: 13 residues. Deletions cut 0 bases from V and 3 bases from J, with 6 bases between. CDR3 residues: CASSLASRYEQYF. CDR3 DNA sequence: TGTGCCAGCAGCTTAGCTAGCCGCTACGAGCAGTACTTC.

The rearrangement joins TRBV4-2 to TRBJ2-2; no clear D. V was cut by 0 bases and J by 5 bases, with 10 bases left in between. The CDR3 is 15 amino acids. The germline V gene encodes CDR1 LGHNA and CDR2 YNFKEQ. CDR3 in amino acids: CASSQEETSTGELFF. The CDR3 coding sequence is TGTGCCAGCAGCCAAGAAGAGACTTCGACCGGGGAGCTGTTTTTT.

This sequence joins TRBV7-9 and TRBJ2-7; the D call may be TRBD1 or TRBD2 (5 bases each). The CDR3 sequence is 13 residues long. Germline CDR1 and CDR2: SEHNR and FQNEAQ (reference sequence). V was clipped by 5 bases and J by 0 bases, with 8 bases between them. The CDR3: CASSGDGSYEQYF. CDR3 nucleotides: TGTGCCAGCAGCGGGGACGGCTCCTACGAGCAGTACTTC.